The 2 T cell receptor beta chains in this list originate from one sample, sequenced in a study of T-cell memory formation after mild COVID-19. Each CDR3 protein is one row after TCRdb ran MiXCR on the 5' RACE reads. The table includes approximately 580,000 distinct CDR3 sequences, approximately 20% detected once. Sequenced input: PBMCs or a T cell subset sorted from them (not recorded which). These receptor sequences come from an adult woman who had mild COVID-19 (a few samples of this study predate the infection). Cell type and time point are not known.

This clonotype was seen a few times. J is TRBJ1-2 and V is TRBV29-1; 11 bases match TRBD1. Germline-derived CDR1 and CDR2 are SQVTM and ANQGSEA. The CDR3 has 13 amino acids. J was trimmed by 5 bases and V by 8 bases; bases with no gene match: 7. CDR3: CSTVDRGHYGYTF. CDR3 DNA sequence: TGCAGCACGGTGGACAGGGGGCATTATGGCTACACCTTC.

The chain employs TRBV7-9 and TRBJ2-1; 9 bases agree with TRBD2. Unmatched junction bases numbered 9, after V lost 5 bases and J lost 4 bases. Looked up from germline, CDR1 is SEHNR and CDR2 is FQNEAQ (reference sequence). The CDR3 loop spans 16 amino acids. DNA for the CDR3: TGTGCCAGCAGCCGAGGGTCTAGCGGGAAGTACAATGAGCAGTTCTTC. It codes for CASSRGSSGKYNEQFF.